This T cell receptor (beta chain) derives from a study of cytomegalovirus exposure and HLA in healthy donors. Study-wide findings and caveats: A link between a missense DCLRE1C variant and TCR beta V- and J-gene trimming emerged from a later analysis.

Trimming left V 5 bases short and J 6 bases short, with 16 bases between. Germline CDR1 is SGHAT and CDR2 is FQNNGV. The length of the CDR3 is 14 residues. Researchers ran the PCR with 60 Vbeta and 13 Jbeta primers. In the original processing: A follow-up analysis tallied about 80 million unique TCR beta chains, roughly 11 million shared. The repertoire was sequenced with immunoSEQ multiplex PCR; TCRdb's copy has only in-frame clones and lacks some. That table furnishes V, J and clone size, whereas the DNA furnished D and trimming. The sample lists 150,000 to 200,000 clones; 75% to 90% were seen once. Worth noting for this clone: The antigen remains undetermined.

This chain connects TRBV11-2 to TRBJ1-1, with D uncertain. The sample taken for sequencing was PBMCs. This receptor was identified in a male donor in good health and CMV-seropositive. The CDR3 DNA follows: TGTGCCAGCAGCCTACCGCTGTGGGAGTCTGAAGCTTTCTTT. Protein product: CASSLPLWESEAFF.